This T cell receptor (beta chain) was documented in a study of CD4 T cells in relation to SARS-CoV-2 and coronaviruses. Across the whole study: TCR beta CDR3s were sequenced after 10-day antigen culture of PBMCs. Of the patients, 8 or 9 were male, 4 female, two Hispanic. Regarding the study as a whole: Monoreactive clones expanded significantly more to SARS-CoV-2 than crossreactive clones did.

The protocol was immunoSEQ multiplex PCR, while the TCRdb copy is restricted to in-frame clones and leaves out a portion. Seen here are about 36,000 clones, around 77% observed once, and the top ten hold about a fifth. Naive or memory CD4+ cells were cultured 1:1 with T cell-depleted PBMCs plus CEF. On this clone itself: The antigen remains undetermined.

Germline CDR1 reads MGHRA; CDR2 reads YSYEKL. V lost 1 base and J 7 bases, leaving 13 bases between the germline ends. The CDR3 runs to 15 residues. This clonotype originated in an adult with COVID-19. The sample taken for sequencing was memory CD4+ T cells from PBMCs, cultured in vitro. The V gene is TRBV4-1, the J gene TRBJ1-4, with a tentative D call TRBD1 (6 bases). CDR3 amino acids: CASSQVKGVLEKLFF. Here the CDR3 DNA reads TGCGCCAGCAGCCAAGTTAAGGGGGTCCTTGAAAAACTGTTTTTT.